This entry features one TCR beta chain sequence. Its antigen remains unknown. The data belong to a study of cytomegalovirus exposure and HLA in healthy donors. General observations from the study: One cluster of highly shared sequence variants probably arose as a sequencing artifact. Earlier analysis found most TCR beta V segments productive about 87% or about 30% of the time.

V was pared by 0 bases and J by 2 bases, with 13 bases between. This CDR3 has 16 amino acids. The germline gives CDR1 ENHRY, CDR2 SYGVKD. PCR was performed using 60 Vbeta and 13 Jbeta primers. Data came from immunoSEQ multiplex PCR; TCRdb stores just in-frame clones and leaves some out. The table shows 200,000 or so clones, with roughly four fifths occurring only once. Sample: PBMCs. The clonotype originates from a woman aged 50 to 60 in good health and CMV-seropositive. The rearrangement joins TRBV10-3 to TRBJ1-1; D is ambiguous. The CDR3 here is CAISESITDYNTEAFF. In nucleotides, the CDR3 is TGTGCCATCAGTGAGTCTATAACGGACTACAACACTGAAGCTTTCTTT.